This paragraph reports one T cell receptor beta chain. The germline V and J ends were trimmed by 7 bases and 4 bases, with 8 bases remaining between them. This CDR3 comprises 11 residues. CDR1 MNHEY and CDR2 SVGAGI come from the germline V gene. TCRdb keeps only in-frame clones here, not all; method: immunoSEQ multiplex PCR. The sample holds approximately 90,000 clones, around four fifths seen once. The data stem from a study of control samples from healthy donors and cancer patients. The sample was blood. This rearrangement joins TRBV6-5 to TRBJ2-7; no clear D. The receptor was derived from a young man in good health. In nucleotides, the CDR3 is TGTGCCAGCATGGGCGCTTACGAGCAGTACTTC. It yields the protein CASMGAYEQYF.